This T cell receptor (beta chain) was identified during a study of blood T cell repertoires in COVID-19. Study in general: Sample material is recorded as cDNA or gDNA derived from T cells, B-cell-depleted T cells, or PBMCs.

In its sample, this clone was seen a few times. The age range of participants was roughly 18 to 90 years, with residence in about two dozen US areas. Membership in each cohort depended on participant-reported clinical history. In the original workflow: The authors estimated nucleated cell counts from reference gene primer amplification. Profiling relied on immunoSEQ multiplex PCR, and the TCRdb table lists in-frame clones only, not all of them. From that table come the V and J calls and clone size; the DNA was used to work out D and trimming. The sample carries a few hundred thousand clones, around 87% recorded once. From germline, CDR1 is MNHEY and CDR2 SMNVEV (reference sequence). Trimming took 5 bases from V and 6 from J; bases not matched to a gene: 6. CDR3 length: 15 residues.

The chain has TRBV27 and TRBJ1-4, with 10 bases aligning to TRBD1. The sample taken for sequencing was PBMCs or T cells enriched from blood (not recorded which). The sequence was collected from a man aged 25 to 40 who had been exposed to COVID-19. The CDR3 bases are TGTGCCAGCAGTGGCGGGACAGGGGTGTATGAAAAACTGTTTTTT. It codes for CASSGGTGVYEKLFF.